This T cell receptor (beta chain) is from a study of cytomegalovirus exposure and HLA in healthy donors. Background on the study: Around 78 million unique TCR sequences came from HLA-typed donors in an early release. Regarding the study as a whole: Analysis was carried out at a later point, and it linked a missense DCLRE1C variant to TCR beta V- and J-gene trimming. Within an earlier analysis, most TCR beta V segments proved productive either about 87% or about 30% of the time.

Comments on this clone: Antigen: not known.

The PCR was carried out with 60 Vbeta primers and 13 Jbeta primers. Produced via immunoSEQ multiplex PCR; TCRdb's table is partial and in-frame only. The repertoire holds 150,000 to 200,000 clones, with roughly four fifths as singletons. Germline CDR1 SEHNR, CDR2 FQNEAQ (reference sequence). CDR3 size: 17 residues. The V end lost 3 bases, the J end lost 4 bases, and 19 bases lay between the germline ends. What was sequenced was PBMCs. The chain employs TRBV7-9 and TRBJ1-3; D might be TRBD1 (5 bases). The origin of this receptor is a man aged 18 to 29 in good health and CMV-seronegative. The chain's CDR3 is CASSLGTLVFGGNTIYF. CDR3 DNA sequence: TGTGCCAGCAGCTTGGGGACTTTGGTTTTTGGCGGAAACACCATATATTTT.